One and the same sample provided the 30 T cell receptor beta chains below, sequenced in a study of blood T cell repertoires in COVID-19. Using immunoSEQ multiplex PCR, the repertoire was profiled, and TCRdb retains in-frame clones only, with some absent. Of about 90,000 clones in the sample, 89% were seen once. Sequencing was done on a sample of peripheral blood. These receptor sequences come from a man in his fifties with COVID-19, enrolled during active disease.

The chain is built from TRBV3-1 (or the pseudogene TRBV3-2) and TRBJ2-5; TRBD1 agrees at 8 bases. The J segment lost 5 bases and the V segment lost 1 base, leaving 6 bases of the junction unmatched. CDR1 and CDR2 (germline): LGHDT, YNNKEL (reference sequence). The CDR3 length is 15 residues. CDR3 bases: TGTGCCAGCAGCCAAGGCCAGGGGGCTTTTGAGACCCAGTACTTC. This translates into CASSQGQGAFETQYF.

Here the CDR3 reads CASSQRVRGRGMAEAFF. CDR3 DNA: TGTGCCAGCAGCCAAAGGGTCAGGGGCCGTGGTATGGCTGAAGCTTTCTTT. The chain has TRBV3-1 (or the pseudogene TRBV3-2) and TRBJ1-1; D may be TRBD1 (6 bases). V lost 2 bases to trimming and J lost 6 bases, with 22 bases between them. This CDR3 spans 17 amino acids. Germline V CDR1 and CDR2: LGHDT, YNNKEL (reference sequence).

The rearrangement joins TRBV2 to TRBJ1-2, with unresolved D. Germline assignment: CDR1 SNHLY and CDR2 FYNNEI. The CDR3 consists of 12 residues. Trimming took 4 bases from V and 3 from J, leaving 6 bases between them. As DNA, the CDR3 is TGTGCCAGCAGTGGACTGGACTATGGCTACACCTTC. Protein sequence: CASSGLDYGYTF.

The chain uses TRBV27 and TRBJ1-1; weak D call: TRBD1 (6 bases). With 5 bases removed from V and 4 bases from J, the gap between germline ends came to 8 bases. The CDR3 covers 12 residues. In germline, CDR1 is MNHEY, CDR2 SMNVEV (reference sequence). The CDR3: CASSTTGTEAFF. CDR3 nucleotides: TGTGCCAGCAGTACGACAGGCACTGAAGCTTTCTTT.

The rearrangement links TRBV2 to TRBJ1-2; D not certain. The length of the CDR3 is 13 residues. V dropped 1 base and J dropped 5 bases, with 8 bases sitting between them. In germline, CDR1 is SNHLY, CDR2 FYNNEI. The chain's CDR3 is CASSEVGLYGYTF. CDR3 sequence (DNA): TGTGCCAGCAGTGAAGTGGGCCTGTATGGCTACACCTTC. The variable domain in full, with the rest retrieved from reference TRBV2 and TRBJ1-2, is EPEVTQTPSHQVTQMGQEVILRCVPISNHLYFYWYRQILGQKVEFLVSFYNNEISEKSEIFDDQFSVERPDGSNFTLKIRSTKLEDSAMYFCASSEVGLYGYTFGSGTRLTVV.

The chain is built from TRBV10-2 and TRBJ2-1; D perhaps matches TRBD1 (6 bases). V was trimmed by 0 bases and J by 10 bases, leaving 10 bases between them. Germline V gene lookup returns CDR1 WSHSY and CDR2 SAAADI. This CDR3 comprises 13 residues. Written as DNA, the CDR3 is TGCGCCAGCAGTGAGTCGCCAGGGGTCGAGCAGTTCTTC. Encoded protein: CASSESPGVEQFF.

The CDR3 reads CASSLSLIPEAFF. DNA of the CDR3: TGTGCCAGCAGCTTATCCCTAATCCCCGAAGCTTTCTTT. This chain uses TRBV7-9 with TRBJ1-1, with D unclear. Trimming removed 2 bases from V and 8 bases from J, with 12 bases in between. Germline-derived CDR1 and CDR2 are SEHNR and FQNEAQ (reference sequence). The CDR3 consists of 13 residues.

This clone has a single count. V and J are TRBV5-1 and TRBJ2-5; the match to TRBD2 covers 7 bases. Trimming at V came to 0 bases and at J to 5 bases, leaving 10 bases not matched to a gene. CDR1 SGHRS and CDR2 YFSETQ come from the germline V gene. This CDR3 has 16 amino acids. The CDR3 loop reads CASSLDRLAPGETQYF. CDR3 sequence (DNA): TGCGCCAGCAGCTTGGACCGACTAGCCCCGGGGGAGACCCAGTACTTC.

This clone came up once. V usage is TRBV4-2 and J usage is TRBJ1-5, with a tentative D call TRBD1 (6 bases). The V and J ends lost 0 bases and 1 base respectively, with 7 bases between them. Germline V lookup: CDR1 LGHNA, CDR2 YNFKEQ. The CDR3 contains 15 residues. CDR3 region: CASSQERGSNQPQHF. The CDR3 bases are TGTGCCAGCAGCCAAGAAAGGGGGAGCAATCAGCCCCAGCATTTT.

There are a few counts of this clone. CDR3 coding DNA: TGTGCCAGCAGCGTAGAACCAGAACGACGGACAGGGAACTATGGCTACACCTTC. This translates into CASSVEPERRTGNYGYTF. This chain connects TRBV9 to TRBJ1-2; the match to TRBD1 covers 8 bases. The CDR3 runs 18 residues. The ends lost 0 bases at V and 2 bases at J; junction bases unmatched: 12. The germline CDR1 and CDR2 sequences are SGDLS and YYNGEE.

The chain couples TRBV3-1 (or the pseudogene TRBV3-2) to TRBJ1-3; tentatively, D is TRBD1 (5 bases). CDR3 size: 15 residues. The ends were cut back, 1 base at V and 0 bases at J, with 7 bases in the middle. Germline lookup yields CDR1 LGHDT and CDR2 YNNKEL (reference sequence). Written as DNA, the CDR3 is TGTGCCAGCAGCCAAGGGACACTCTCTGGAAACACCATATATTTT. Translated, it gives CASSQGTLSGNTIYF.

The J gene is TRBJ1-2, the V gene TRBV9; 12 bases are shared with TRBD1. CDR3 length equals 14 residues. After removal of 3 bases from V and 5 bases from J, the junction contained 2 bases not matched to a gene. Germline V CDR1 and CDR2: SGDLS, YYNGEE. CDR3 protein: CASSAGQGAYGYTF. As DNA, the CDR3 is TGTGCCAGCAGCGCGGGACAGGGGGCTTATGGCTACACCTTC. The variable domain in full, with the rest retrieved from reference TRBV9 and TRBJ1-2, is DSGVTQTPKHLITATGQRVTLRCSPRSGDLSVYWYQQSLDQGLQFLIQYYNGEERAKGNILERFSAQQFPDLHSELNLSSLELGDSALYFCASSAGQGAYGYTFGSGTRLTVV.

This chain joins TRBV4-2 and TRBJ2-3; D unclear. This CDR3 is 16 amino acids long. V lost 0 bases and J lost 6, with 16 bases in between. Germline CDR1 LGHNA, CDR2 YNFKEQ. The CDR3 here is CASSQEGGRDTDTQYF. The CDR3 nucleotides read TGTGCCAGCAGCCAAGAGGGTGGCAGAGACACTGATACGCAGTATTTT.

The gene calls are TRBV11-2 and TRBJ1-4; 8 nucleotides agree with TRBD1. The CDR3 runs 16 residues. V was pared by 3 bases and J by 3 bases, with 6 bases of the junction left unmatched. The germline gives CDR1 SGHAT, CDR2 FQNNGV. Written as DNA, the CDR3 is TGTGCCAGCAGCTTGGTCAGGGGGCGGTCTAATGAAAAACTGTTTTTT. Its protein product is CASSLVRGRSNEKLFF.

The chain uses TRBV2 and TRBJ2-1, with 9 positions matching TRBD1. The CDR3 consists of 16 residues. The V gene end was trimmed by 8 bases and the J gene end by 7 bases; junction bases not matched to a gene: 15. In germline, CDR1 is SNHLY, CDR2 FYNNEI. The CDR3: CASAYDRGFYRNEQFF. The DNA for the CDR3 is TGTGCCAGCGCTTACGACAGGGGGTTTTATAGAAATGAGCAGTTCTTC.

This clone was observed once. The V call is TRBV24-1, the J call TRBJ2-2, with D possibly being TRBD1 (6 bases). V was pared by 5 bases and J by 1 base, with 16 bases between. CDR1 is KGHDR and CDR2 is SFDVKD in the germline V gene. The CDR3 has 17 amino acids. The DNA of the CDR3 is TGTGCCACCAGTGTTTCCGGGACACCTAAGAACACCGGGGAGCTGTTTTTT. It yields the protein CATSVSGTPKNTGELFF.

The CDR3: CASSQEGGGNTGELFF. CDR3 DNA: TGCGCCAGCAGCCAAGAGGGAGGGGGGAACACCGGGGAGCTGTTTTTT. The rearrangement joins TRBV4-3 to TRBJ2-2, with D possibly matching TRBD2 (7 bases). Trimming pared 0 bases from V and 1 base from J, leaving 9 bases between. The CDR3 consists of 16 residues. The germline V gene encodes CDR1 LGHNA and CDR2 YSLEER.

The J gene is TRBJ2-7, the V gene TRBV5-5; 10 bases agree with TRBD1. V lost 5 bases and J lost 0; bases outside the gene matches: 2. CDR1 is SGHKS and CDR2 is YYEKEE in the germline V gene (reference sequence). The CDR3 has 14 amino acids. CDR3 in amino acids: CASSWTGGSYEQYF. In DNA form, the CDR3 reads TGTGCCAGCAGTTGGACAGGGGGCTCCTACGAGCAGTACTTC.

V gene TRBV28 combines with J gene TRBJ1-2, with TRBD1 identical over 7 bases. Losses at the gene ends were 8 bases for V and 8 bases for J; bases not matched to a gene: 14. Germline loops: CDR1 MDHEN, CDR2 SYDVKM. The CDR3 length is 14 residues. CDR3 nucleotides: TGTGCCAGCGGAGACGGTCAGGGGGATAACGGCTACACCTTC. This translates into CASGDGQGDNGYTF.

V is TRBV6-5 and J is TRBJ2-3; 10 bases are shared with TRBD2. CDR3 length: 15 amino acids. Per the germline V gene, CDR1 is MNHEY and CDR2 is SVGAGI. The junction had 9 bases not matched to a gene; V was cut back by 6 bases and J by 6 bases. The CDR3 region is CASRTPAGGPDTQYF. CDR3 in DNA: TGTGCCAGCAGGACGCCAGCGGGGGGGCCGGATACGCAGTATTTT.

This sequence joins TRBV4-1 and TRBJ1-4, with 8 bases fitting TRBD1. Per the germline V gene, CDR1 is MGHRA and CDR2 is YSYEKL. The trim removed 1 base at V and 8 bases at J, leaving 15 bases unmatched. The CDR3 covers 18 residues. The CDR3 nucleotides are TGCGCCAGCAGCCAAGCCGGGACAGGAGGGTGGAGTACAGAAAAACTGTTTTTT. It specifies CASSQAGTGGWSTEKLFF.

This chain uses TRBV19 with TRBJ1-4; D is ambiguous. The germline V gene encodes CDR1 LNHDA and CDR2 SQIVND (reference sequence). The CDR3 covers 13 residues. Trimming removed 3 bases at V and 9 bases at J, with 11 bases between. The CDR3 DNA reads as TGTGCCAGTAGTATGGGAGGCGGCAAAAAACTGTTTTTT. Its translation: CASSMGGGKKLFF.

This chain connects TRBV28 to TRBJ1-1; TRBD1 matches 9 bases. V shed 5 bases, J shed 8 bases, and the junction held 12 bases outside the gene matches. The CDR3 has 15 amino acids. Germline CDR1 reads MDHEN; CDR2 reads SYDVKM. CDR3 sequence: CASSRRGQGATEAFF. CDR3 bases: TGTGCCAGCAGTCGTAGGGGACAGGGTGCGACCGAAGCTTTCTTT.

This chain's CDR3 is CASSAGQGGNSPLHF. CDR3 DNA sequence: TGTGCCAGCAGTGCGGGACAGGGGGGTAATTCACCCCTCCACTTT. J is TRBJ1-6 and V is TRBV2; TRBD1 agrees at 11 bases. V dropped 4 bases and J dropped 6; count of bases not matched to a gene: 2. CDR1 is SNHLY and CDR2 is FYNNEI in the germline V gene. The CDR3 runs to 15 residues.

The chain combines TRBV5-5 with TRBJ1-5; TRBD1 matches 8 bases. Unmatched junction bases numbered 6, after V lost 0 bases and J lost 4 bases. The CDR3 consists of 16 residues. CDR1 is SGHKS and CDR2 is YYEKEE in the germline V gene (reference sequence). CDR3 DNA: TGTGCCAGCAGCTTGGCCAGGGGGCGTGTTAATCAGCCCCAGCATTTT. Its translation is CASSLARGRVNQPQHF.

This chain joins TRBV5-1 and TRBJ2-6; no definite D call. V shed 4 bases and J shed 0 bases, with 11 bases lying between them. CDR1 SGHRS and CDR2 YFSETQ come from the germline V gene. The CDR3 sequence is 16 residues long. The CDR3 is CASSPRLSSGANVLTF. In DNA form, the CDR3 reads TGCGCCAGCAGCCCGAGACTCAGCTCTGGGGCCAACGTCCTGACTTTC.

The rearrangement uses TRBV23-1 and TRBJ1-2; 9 bases line up with TRBD1. Being an ORF, TRBV23-1 has a function that is uncertain. This CDR3 is built from 16 residues. J gave up 2 bases and V 2 bases, and 6 bases lay outside the gene matches. CDR3 sequence reads: CASSQPGQGLNYGYTF. In DNA form, the CDR3 reads TGCGCCAGCAGTCAACCGGGACAGGGTTTGAACTATGGCTACACCTTC.

The J gene is TRBJ1-5, the V gene TRBV6-1, with a tentative D call TRBD1 (6 bases). Deletions cut 3 bases from V and 2 bases from J, with 14 bases between. The germline V gene encodes CDR1 MNHNS and CDR2 SASEGT. This CDR3 has 16 amino acids. The chain's CDR3 is CASSEGRTDRNQPQHF. In DNA form, the CDR3 reads TGTGCCAGCAGTGAGGGTCGGACAGACCGCAATCAGCCCCAGCATTTT.

A note on this clone: One end of the junction fails to match germline, which may point to a read error. The chain combines TRBV19 with TRBJ1-6, with D possibly being TRBD1 (6 bases). The CDR3 has 17 amino acids. The germline V gene has CDR1 LNHDA and CDR2 SQIVND (reference sequence). The CDR3, as DNA: TGTGCCAGTAGTATCTCCAGCGCAGGGGCCTACAATTCACCCCTCCACTTT. Translating gives CASSISSAGAYNSPLHF.

The chain has TRBV10-1 and TRBJ1-5, with D possibly TRBD1 on 6 matching bases. Germline CDR1 is WNHNN and CDR2 is SYGVQD (reference sequence). Trimming stripped 8 bases from V and 6 bases from J, with 17 bases between. CDR3 length equals 14 residues. CDR3 DNA sequence: TGCGCCAGCCTCTCTTGGGGGCGCTGTCAGCCCCAGCATTTT. Amino acids: CASLSWGRCQPQHF.